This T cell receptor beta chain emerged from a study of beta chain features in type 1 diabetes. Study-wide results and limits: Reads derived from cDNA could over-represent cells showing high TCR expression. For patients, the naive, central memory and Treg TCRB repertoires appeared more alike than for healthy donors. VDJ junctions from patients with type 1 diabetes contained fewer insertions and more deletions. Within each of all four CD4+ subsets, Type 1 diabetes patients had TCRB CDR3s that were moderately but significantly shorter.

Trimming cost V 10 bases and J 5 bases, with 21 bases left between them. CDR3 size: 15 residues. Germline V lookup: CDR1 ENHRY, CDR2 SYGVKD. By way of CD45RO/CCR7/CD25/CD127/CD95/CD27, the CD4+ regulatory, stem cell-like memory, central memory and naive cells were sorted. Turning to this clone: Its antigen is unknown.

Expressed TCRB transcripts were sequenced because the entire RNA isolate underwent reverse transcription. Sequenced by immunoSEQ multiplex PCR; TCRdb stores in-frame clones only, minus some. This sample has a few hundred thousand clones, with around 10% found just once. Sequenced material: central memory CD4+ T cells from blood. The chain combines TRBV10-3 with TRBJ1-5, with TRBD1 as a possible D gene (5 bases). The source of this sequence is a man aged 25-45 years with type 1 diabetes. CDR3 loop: CASQRWGDSDQPQHF. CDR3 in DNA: TGTGCCAGCCAAAGATGGGGCGATTCGGATCAGCCCCAGCATTTT.